This T cell receptor (beta chain) came from a study of shared clonotypes between healthy human individuals. Profiling relied on immunoSEQ multiplex PCR, and the TCRdb table lists in-frame clones only, not all of them. Altogether nearly 1 million clones are present, roughly 72% being singletons, with the ten largest covering approximately 1.5%. Donation came from healthy HIV-negative adults that had no recent acute infections or vaccinations. Comment on this clone: Its antigen is unknown.

The CDR3 contains 14 residues. V shed 1 base and J shed 9 bases, with 10 bases lying between them. Germline CDR1 SGHDN, CDR2 FVKESK. Findings and limits, study-wide: In contrast to clonotypes shared by all four donors, non-shared clonotypes had lower generation probabilities. Larger estimated richness was generally recorded for naive subsets relative to memory subsets.

The rearrangement links TRBV14 to TRBJ1-6; D may be TRBD1 (5 bases). This clonotype originated in a man between 18 and 29 years old in good health. The sample comprised memory CD4+ T cells sorted from blood. Described subset: CD45RA-negative fraction. CDR3 sequence: CASSQVGDVSPLHF. CDR3 sequence (DNA): TGTGCCAGCAGCCAAGTGGGGGATGTTTCACCCCTCCACTTT.